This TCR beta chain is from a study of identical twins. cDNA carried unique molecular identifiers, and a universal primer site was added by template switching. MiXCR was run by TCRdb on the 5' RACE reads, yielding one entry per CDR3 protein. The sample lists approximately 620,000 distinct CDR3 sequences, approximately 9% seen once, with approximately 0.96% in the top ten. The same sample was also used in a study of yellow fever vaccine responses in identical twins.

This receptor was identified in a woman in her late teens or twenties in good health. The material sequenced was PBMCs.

The CDR3 region has the DNA TGTGCCAGCAGTTTATACGAATCTAGCACAGATACGCAGTATTTT. Its protein is CASSLYESSTDTQYF. V gene TRBV27 combines with J gene TRBJ2-3, with unresolved D. The CDR3 length is 15 residues. The V end lost 1 base, the J end lost 0 bases, and 8 bases lay between the germline ends. The germline V gene has CDR1 MNHEY and CDR2 SMNVEV (reference sequence).